This TCR beta chain appears in the sequencing data of a study of CD8 T cells in Susac syndrome. Random hexamers served to reverse transcribe roughly 0.5 to 1 ug RNA. By means of immunoSEQ multiplex PCR, TCR beta CDR3 spanning 54 Vbeta and 13 Jbeta underwent amplification. Via MiXCR, TCRdb re-called the immunoSEQ multiplex PCR reads, giving one row per CDR3 protein. The table records around 140,000 distinct CDR3 sequences, around 80% of them present only once. The CDR3 contains 13 residues. Germline CDR1 and CDR2: KGHSH and LQKENI. V gave up 5 bases and J gave up 6 bases; unmatched junction bases: 3. The study sequenced TCR beta in blood CD8+ and CD4+ T cells. The patients who served as multiple sclerosis controls were treatment-naive and had stable or active relapsing-remitting disease that fulfilled the revised McDonald criteria.

The receptor was isolated from a human donor with multiple sclerosis. The V call is TRBV18, the J call TRBJ2-1, with 8 bases fitting TRBD1. Material: CD8+ T cells from PBMCs. The CDR3 sequence is CASSATGGNEQFF. The CDR3 DNA is TGTGCCAGCTCAGCCACAGGGGGCAATGAGCAGTTCTTC.